The 2 T cell receptor beta chains below all came from one sample that was sequenced in a study of blood T cell repertoires in COVID-19. Assay used: immunoSEQ multiplex PCR; TCRdb lists only in-frame clones, some missing. Of about 220,000 clones in the sample, under 90% were seen once. Sequencing input: peripheral blood. The receptors stem from a woman older than 75 with acute or convalescent COVID-19.

This rearrangement joins TRBV7-2 to TRBJ2-7; 9 bases match TRBD2. CDR1 and CDR2 from the germline V gene are SGHTA and FQGNSA. Trimming cost V 2 bases and J 3 bases; bases outside gene matches: 8. This CDR3 is built from 16 residues. The CDR3 DNA sequence: TGTGCCAGCAGCTTAAATGGCGGGGGGGCCTTCTACGAGCAGTACTTC. It codes for CASSLNGGGAFYEQYF.

A remark on this clone: One junction end does not reproduce the germline sequence, and a read error may be involved. Here the CDR3 DNA reads TGTGCCAGTAGTCTAGACAGGGTTGGTCAGCCCCAGCATTTT. This sequence encodes CASSLDRVGQPQHF. The rearrangement uses TRBV19 and TRBJ1-5, with 7 bases that match TRBD1. CDR3 length: 14 amino acids. Germline V lookup: CDR1 LNHDA, CDR2 SQIVND (reference sequence).